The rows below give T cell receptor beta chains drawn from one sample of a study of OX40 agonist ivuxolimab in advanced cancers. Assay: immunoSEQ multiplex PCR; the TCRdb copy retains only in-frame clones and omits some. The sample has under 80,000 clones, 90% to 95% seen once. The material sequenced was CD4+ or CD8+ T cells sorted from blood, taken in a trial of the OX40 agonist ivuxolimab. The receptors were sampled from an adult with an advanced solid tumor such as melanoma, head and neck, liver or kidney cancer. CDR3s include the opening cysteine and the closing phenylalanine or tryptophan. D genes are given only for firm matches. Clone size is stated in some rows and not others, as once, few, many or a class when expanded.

CDR3aa: CASSLAVETQYF; CDR3nt: TGTGCCAGCAGCTTGGCCGTAGAGACCCAGTACTTC; v_gene: TRBV5-8; j_gene: TRBJ2-5; d_gene: -; len: 12; abundance: -
CDR3aa: CASSYNSNYGYTF; CDR3nt: TGTGCCAGCAGTTACAACTCTAACTATGGCTACACCTTC; v_gene: TRBV6-5; j_gene: TRBJ1-2; d_gene: -; len: 13; abundance: once
CDR3aa: CASSRDPGTDYEQYF; CDR3nt: TGTGCCAGCAGCCGTGATCCGGGGACGGACTACGAGCAGTACTTC; v_gene: TRBV7-2; j_gene: TRBJ2-7; d_gene: -; len: 15; abundance: -
CDR3aa: CASSSPSGRSEQFF; CDR3nt: TGTGCCAGCAGTTCTCCTAGCGGGAGATCTGAGCAGTTCTTC; v_gene: TRBV28; j_gene: TRBJ2-1; d_gene: TRBD2; len: 14; abundance: -
CDR3aa: CASSLGTGNQPQHF; CDR3nt: TGTGCCAGCAGCTTAGGGACAGGAAATCAGCCCCAGCATTTT; v_gene: TRBV7-9; j_gene: TRBJ1-5; d_gene: TRBD1; len: 14; abundance: -
CDR3aa: CASSFRGGPWETQYF; CDR3nt: TGTGCCAGCAGCTTTCGGGGGGGGCCCTGGGAGACCCAGTACTTC; v_gene: TRBV11-1; j_gene: TRBJ2-5; d_gene: TRBD2; len: 15; abundance: few
CDR3aa: CASSNQGDYGYTF; CDR3nt: TGTGCCAGCAGCAACCAGGGGGACTATGGCTACACCTTC; v_gene: TRBV6-6; j_gene: TRBJ1-2; d_gene: TRBD1; len: 13; abundance: -
CDR3aa: CASTFYTGHTGELFF; CDR3nt: TGTGCCAGCACTTTCTACACGGGGCACACCGGGGAGCTGTTTTTT; v_gene: TRBV2; j_gene: TRBJ2-2; d_gene: -; len: 15; abundance: once
CDR3aa: CASSLSGQTHYGYTF; CDR3nt: TGTGCCAGCAGCTTATCTGGACAGACCCACTATGGCTACACCTTC; v_gene: TRBV7-2; j_gene: TRBJ1-2; d_gene: -; len: 15; abundance: -
CDR3aa: CASSPGGLGNSPLHF; CDR3nt: TGCGCCAGCAGCCCGGGTGGTCTAGGGAATTCACCCCTCCACTTT; v_gene: TRBV5-1; j_gene: TRBJ1-6; d_gene: -; len: 15; abundance: -
CDR3aa: CAARGEETQYF; CDR3nt: TGTGCAGCCCGTGGGGAAGAGACCCAGTACTTC; v_gene: TRBV7-9; j_gene: TRBJ2-5; d_gene: -; len: 11; abundance: -
CDR3aa: CAISESLASTDTQYF; CDR3nt: TGTGCCATCAGTGAGTCGTTAGCTAGCACAGATACGCAGTATTTT; v_gene: TRBV10-3; j_gene: TRBJ2-3; d_gene: -; len: 15; abundance: -
CDR3aa: CASSLGQPTSEQYF; CDR3nt: TGCGCCAGCAGCTTGGGACAGCCAACTTCCGAGCAGTACTTC; v_gene: TRBV5-1; j_gene: TRBJ2-7; d_gene: -; len: 14; abundance: -
CDR3aa: CASSFGNYGYTF; CDR3nt: TGTGCCAGCAGTTTCGGGAACTATGGCTACACCTTC; v_gene: TRBV28; j_gene: TRBJ1-2; d_gene: -; len: 12; abundance: -
CDR3aa: CASSPLPENTGELFF; CDR3nt: TGCGCCAGCAGCCCCCTCCCTGAGAACACCGGGGAGCTGTTTTTT; v_gene: TRBV5-1; j_gene: TRBJ2-2; d_gene: -; len: 15; abundance: -
CDR3aa: CASSLVPPGQYF; CDR3nt: TGTGCCAGCAGCTTAGTCCCCCCAGGGCAGTACTTC; v_gene: TRBV11-2; j_gene: TRBJ2-7; d_gene: -; len: 12; abundance: -
CDR3aa: CAPELNHEQYF; CDR3nt: TGTGCCCCAGAACTAAACCACGAGCAGTACTTC; v_gene: TRBV27; j_gene: TRBJ2-7; d_gene: -; len: 11; abundance: -
CDR3aa: CASSIWDRGWYEQYF; CDR3nt: TGTGCCAGCAGCATATGGGACAGGGGTTGGTACGAGCAGTACTTC; v_gene: TRBV7-9; j_gene: TRBJ2-7; d_gene: TRBD1; len: 15; abundance: -
CDR3aa: CASSSTGFMAGYTF; CDR3nt: TGTGCCAGCAGCTCAACAGGGTTCATGGCTGGCTACACCTTC; v_gene: TRBV11-1; j_gene: TRBJ1-2; d_gene: -; len: 14; abundance: -
CDR3aa: CSVEEGRRLTDTQYF; CDR3nt: TGCAGCGTTGAAGAAGGGCGCAGGCTCACAGATACGCAGTATTTT; v_gene: TRBV29-1; j_gene: TRBJ2-3; d_gene: -; len: 15; abundance: -
CDR3aa: CASSARDRNIYEQYF; CDR3nt: TGCGCCAGCAGTGCCCGGGACAGGAACATCTACGAGCAGTACTTC; v_gene: TRBV10-2; j_gene: TRBJ2-7; d_gene: TRBD1; len: 15; abundance: -
CDR3aa: CASSSQGLAGANVLTF; CDR3nt: TGTGCCAGCAGTTCTCAGGGGTTAGCTGGGGCCAACGTCCTGACTTTC; v_gene: TRBV27; j_gene: TRBJ2-6; d_gene: -; len: 16; abundance: -
CDR3aa: CASSVSGFSYNEQFF; CDR3nt: TGTGCCAGCAGCGTGAGCGGGTTCTCCTACAATGAGCAGTTCTTC; v_gene: TRBV11-3; j_gene: TRBJ2-1; d_gene: -; len: 15; abundance: -
CDR3aa: CASSSGVGNYGYTF; CDR3nt: TGTGCCAGCAGTTCGGGGGTAGGCAACTATGGCTACACCTTC; v_gene: TRBV6-6; j_gene: TRBJ1-2; d_gene: -; len: 14; abundance: -
CDR3aa: CASSQVTSGRPQYF; CDR3nt: TGTGCCAGCAGCCAAGTTACTAGCGGGAGGCCCCAGTACTTC; v_gene: TRBV14; j_gene: TRBJ2-7; d_gene: TRBD2; len: 14; abundance: -
CDR3aa: CASSFRLAGGESYEQYF; CDR3nt: TGCGCCAGCAGCTTTCGCCTAGCGGGAGGGGAGTCCTACGAGCAGTACTTC; v_gene: TRBV5-1; j_gene: TRBJ2-7; d_gene: TRBD2; len: 17; abundance: -
CDR3aa: CAHSPGLRKLGYEQYF; CDR3nt: TGTGCCCATTCCCCCGGGTTGCGTAAACTCGGCTACGAGCAGTACTTC; v_gene: TRBV27; j_gene: TRBJ2-7; d_gene: -; len: 16; abundance: -
CDR3aa: CASSQDSSAWTEAFF; CDR3nt: TGCGCCAGCAGCCAGGACAGTTCTGCGTGGACTGAAGCTTTCTTT; v_gene: TRBV5-1; j_gene: TRBJ1-1; d_gene: -; len: 15; abundance: -
CDR3aa: CASSPLTSGGNEQFF; CDR3nt: TGTGCCAGCTCACCGCTGACTAGCGGGGGGAATGAGCAGTTCTTC; v_gene: TRBV18; j_gene: TRBJ2-1; d_gene: TRBD2; len: 15; abundance: -
CDR3aa: CASRFTDTQYF; CDR3nt: TGTGCCAGCCGATTCACAGATACGCAGTATTTT; v_gene: TRBV25-1; j_gene: TRBJ2-3; d_gene: -; len: 11; abundance: -
CDR3aa: CASSRQSNQPQHF; CDR3nt: TGTGCCAGCAGCAGACAGAGCAATCAGCCCCAGCATTTT; v_gene: TRBV6-5; j_gene: TRBJ1-5; d_gene: -; len: 13; abundance: -
CDR3aa: CASSQQGVGEQFF; CDR3nt: TGTGCCAGCTCGCAACAGGGGGTTGGCGAGCAGTTCTTC; v_gene: TRBV18; j_gene: TRBJ2-1; d_gene: TRBD1; len: 13; abundance: once
CDR3aa: CASSAPPRTSRGGGELFF; CDR3nt: TGTGCCAGCAGTGCACCCCCCCGCACCTCAAGGGGAGGCGGGGAGCTGTTTTTT; v_gene: TRBV2; j_gene: TRBJ2-2; d_gene: -; len: 18; abundance: -
CDR3aa: CASSAGSVTGELFF; CDR3nt: TGCGCCAGCAGTGCCGGATCCGTCACCGGGGAGCTGTTTTTT; v_gene: TRBV10-1; j_gene: TRBJ2-2; d_gene: -; len: 14; abundance: -
CDR3aa: CASSPGQGSTGELFF; CDR3nt: TGCGCCAGCAGTCCGGGACAGGGATCCACCGGGGAGCTGTTTTTT; v_gene: TRBV10-1; j_gene: TRBJ2-2; d_gene: TRBD1; len: 15; abundance: -
CDR3aa: CASSLGTGYYNEQFF; CDR3nt: TGTGCCAGCAGCCTCGGGACAGGGTACTACAATGAGCAGTTCTTC; v_gene: TRBV14; j_gene: TRBJ2-1; d_gene: TRBD1; len: 15; abundance: -
CDR3aa: CASSPRTTGLFF; CDR3nt: TGTGCCAGTAGTCCCAGGACCACGGGGCTGTTTTTT; v_gene: TRBV19; j_gene: TRBJ1-4; d_gene: -; len: 12; abundance: -
CDR3aa: CASSVGSGQTYTGELFF; CDR3nt: TGTGCCAGCAGCGTAGGGTCTGGACAGACCTACACCGGGGAGCTGTTTTTT; v_gene: TRBV9; j_gene: TRBJ2-2; d_gene: -; len: 17; abundance: -
CDR3aa: CASSPPGQATNEQFF; CDR3nt: TGTGCCAGCTCACCACCGGGACAGGCAACTAATGAGCAGTTCTTC; v_gene: TRBV18; j_gene: TRBJ2-1; d_gene: TRBD1; len: 15; abundance: -
CDR3aa: CASRPTGAYGYTF; CDR3nt: TGTGCCAGCAGACCGACAGGGGCCTATGGCTACACCTTC; v_gene: TRBV11-2; j_gene: TRBJ1-2; d_gene: TRBD1; len: 13; abundance: -
CDR3aa: CASSMGQGNNQPQHF; CDR3nt: TGTGCCAGCAGCATGGGACAGGGTAATAATCAGCCCCAGCATTTT; v_gene: TRBV7-2; j_gene: TRBJ1-5; d_gene: TRBD1; len: 15; abundance: -
CDR3aa: CASSLGGSNGYTF; CDR3nt: TGTGCCAGCAGCTTAGGGGGCTCTAATGGCTACACCTTC; v_gene: TRBV11-2; j_gene: TRBJ1-2; d_gene: -; len: 13; abundance: -
CDR3aa: CASSLDRPRYEQYF; CDR3nt: TGTGCCAGCAGCTTAGACAGGCCGCGCTACGAGCAGTACTTC; v_gene: TRBV7-4; j_gene: TRBJ2-7; d_gene: -; len: 14; abundance: -
CDR3aa: CASSLGAGQNTEAFF; CDR3nt: TGTGCCAGCAGCTTGGGGGCTGGACAGAACACTGAAGCTTTCTTT; v_gene: TRBV5-4; j_gene: TRBJ1-1; d_gene: -; len: 15; abundance: once
CDR3aa: CASSSYETQYF; CDR3nt: TGTGCCAGCAGCAGCTACGAGACCCAGTACTTC; v_gene: TRBV5-6; j_gene: TRBJ2-5; d_gene: -; len: 11; abundance: -
CDR3aa: CATNPTSAPWDTQYF; CDR3nt: TGTGCCACCAACCCCACTAGTGCCCCTTGGGATACGCAGTATTTT; v_gene: TRBV2; j_gene: TRBJ2-3; d_gene: -; len: 15; abundance: once
CDR3aa: CASSRNRENTGELFF; CDR3nt: TGCGCCAGCAGCCGAAACAGGGAGAACACCGGGGAGCTGTTTTTT; v_gene: TRBV4-3; j_gene: TRBJ2-2; d_gene: -; len: 15; abundance: -